Detailed here is one TCR beta chain. What it binds is not known. This specimen belongs to a study of blood T cells in healthy people across ages. Findings and caveats of the study: In older individuals, TCR beta diversity per million T cells was lower, falling roughly linearly with age. Donors of long life had a larger count of naive CD4+ cells and greater diversity than aged donors. Naive and antigen-experienced cells could not be conclusively compared, given unsorted PBMCs.

The use of a sample-barcoded 5' primer and a J-beta primer mix characterized a second PCR of roughly 6 to 11 cycles. Each single sample gave us at least 2.5 million CDR3-containing paired-end reads. MiXCR, applied by TCRdb to the 5' RACE reads, yields one record per CDR3 protein. The table includes under 1 million distinct CDR3 sequences, around two fifths detected once. Germline V gene data show CDR1 as SGHTA and CDR2 as FQGNSA. The CDR3 has 12 residues. Losses at the gene ends were 5 bases for V and 7 bases for J; bases not matched to a gene: 4. This chain links TRBV7-2 with TRBJ1-2; 7 nucleotides line up with TRBD1. Sequencing was done on a sample of blood. The clonotype was recovered from a man in his 60s in good health. CDR3 in amino acids: CASSLDRVGYTF. DNA of the CDR3: TGTGCCAGCAGCCTTGACAGGGTTGGCTACACCTTC.